This TCR beta chain was retrieved from a study of T cell responses to AZD1222 COVID-19 vaccine. The junction had 8 bases not matched to a gene; V was cut back by 4 bases and J by 5 bases. Germline V gives CDR1 GTSNPN, CDR2 SVGIG (reference sequence). The CDR3 spans 15 residues. Whole-study results and caveats: Compared with day 0, the breadth and depth of the Spike-specific TCR repertoire rose significantly after two doses of AZD1222. Clonal diversity was possibly underestimated, and white British individuals and females predominated among donors. Vaccine-associated CD4 TCRs spanned spike, dominant at 160-218 and 743-854. Baseline serology detected seropositivity in only six or seven AZD1222 recipients.

The repertoire was sequenced with immunoSEQ multiplex PCR; TCRdb's copy has only in-frame clones and lacks some. The repertoire includes 80,000 or so clones, around 90% of them detected once, and approximately 4.8% sits in the top ten. Regarding this clone: What it binds is unknown.

The V call is TRBV30, the J call TRBJ1-6, with TRBD1 matching over 7 bases. The sequenced sample was peripheral blood, obtained on day 0 of MenACWY control vaccination. This TCR was sampled from an adult in good health. The CDR3 DNA reads TGTGCCTGGACAGTAGCACAGGGGAATAATTCACCCCTCCACTTT. Its translation is CAWTVAQGNNSPLHF.